This T cell receptor (beta chain) was retrieved from a study of T cells in women clearing cervical HPV infection. Study-wide background: Case blood was drawn a median roughly 160 days after lesion detection.

Germline V gene data show CDR1 as SGHRS and CDR2 as YFSETQ. The CDR3 is 17 amino acids. Trimming took 4 bases from V and 4 from J, leaving 23 bases between them. This table comes from immunoSEQ multiplex PCR, and its TCRdb copy is limited to in-frame clones, with some not included. The sample features approximately 18,000 clones, with 3.2% in its top ten. About this clone: The read is 3 residues too short to cover the CDR3 end, so that end is filled in from the germline J gene.

The origin of this receptor is a woman between 18 and 70 years old with a cervical HPV16 infection that either progressed to CIN3+ or cleared (not recorded which). The chain combines TRBV5-1 with TRBJ2-5; D possibly corresponds to TRBD2 (6 bases). Sequencing used blood buffy coat. Here the CDR3 reads CASSQGILGGQRETQYF. The sequenced part of the CDR3 DNA is TGCGCCAGCAGCCAGGGTATTTTGGGGGGTCAGAGAGAGACC.